The following is a T cell receptor beta chain sequence with its context. The target antigen is unknown. Assay used: immunoSEQ multiplex PCR; TCRdb lists only in-frame clones, some missing. Of around 90,000 clones in the sample, around 87% were seen once. Patients were ineligible given autoimmune disease history or systemic immunosuppression. This entry is derived from a study of OX40 agonist ivuxolimab in advanced cancers. Study-wide context: Patients were infused with ivuxolimab every 2 weeks at 0.01 to 10 mg/kg. Whole-study results and caveats: Partial responders treated at 0.1-3.0 mg/kg exhibited clonal expansion among the lowest measured. Relative to CD4+ cells, CD8+ T cells on average had more expanded clones.

The CDR3 covers 19 residues. V gave up 4 bases and J gave up 4 bases; unmatched junction bases: 14. Germline loops: CDR1 ENHRY, CDR2 SYGVKD. The source was CD4+ or CD8+ T cells sorted from blood, collected in a trial of the OX40 agonist ivuxolimab. The TCR was taken from an adult with an advanced solid tumor such as melanoma, head and neck, liver or kidney cancer. This rearrangement joins TRBV10-3 to TRBJ1-5, with 12 nucleotides matching TRBD1. The CDR3 spells CAISVGTGGAAARNQPQHF. In nucleotides, the CDR3 is TGTGCCATCAGTGTTGGGACAGGGGGCGCTGCTGCGCGAAATCAGCCCCAGCATTTT.